The clone carrying this T cell receptor beta chain was counted only a few times. What it recognizes is unknown. This sample was included in a study of T cell repertoires in cytomegalovirus infection. Whole-study context: CMV infection together with matching HLA type was indicated by public TCR beta signatures.

The germline V and J ends were trimmed by 2 bases and 10 bases, with 9 bases remaining between them. This CDR3 is built from 12 residues. TCRdb processed the reads anew with MiXCR; each CDR3 protein has one entry. The table shows fewer than 650,000 distinct CDR3 sequences, with about 39% occurring only once. The sequenced sample was cultured PBMCs, obtained from culture after CMV antigen stimulation. The J gene is TRBJ1-5, the V gene TRBV12-3 or TRBV12-4; D is uncertain. This sequence was found in a human donor in good health (CMV status not recorded). Some clones in this sample may be carry-over from other donors' samples. The CDR3 region has the DNA TGTGCCAGCAGTTTAACGGTTATACCCCAGCATTTT. This translates into CASSLTVIPQHF.